Listed below are T cell receptor beta chains from one sample, sequenced in a study of blood T cell repertoires in COVID-19. TCRdb's copy holds only in-frame clones and misses some; the assay was immunoSEQ multiplex PCR. This table holds 50,000 to 70,000 clones, around 90% found once. The sample comprised peripheral blood. Source of these receptors: a human donor with active COVID-19. The donor label of this sample is uncertain. Each CDR3 is given with its conserved first and last residue. The D gene is left open where the match is weak. The listing skips clone size in some rows; elsewhere it reads once, few, many or a size class.

>TRBV7-3|TRBJ2-3|NA|NA
CASSGASGDTQYF
TGTGCCAGCTCCGGTGCTTCTGGAGATACGCAGTATTTT
>TRBV27|TRBJ2-3|NA|NA
CASRSYRGGVATDTQYF
TGTGCCAGCAGATCTTATAGGGGGGGCGTAGCGACAGATACGCAGTATTTT
>TRBV5-4|TRBJ2-1|NA|TRBD1
CASSPRTGQGQYEQFF
TGTGCCAGCAGCCCCCGAACCGGACAGGGACAGTATGAGCAGTTCTTC
>TRBV30|TRBJ1-1|few|NA
CAGGRVGTEAFF
TGTGCCGGGGGGAGGGTGGGCACTGAAGCTTTCTTT
>TRBV5-1|TRBJ2-5|once|NA
CASSLEGVGETQYF
TGCGCCAGCAGCTTGGAAGGGGTGGGAGAGACCCAGTACTTC
>TRBV20-1|TRBJ2-7|once|NA
CSASRTDYEQYF
TGCAGTGCGAGTAGGACAGACTACGAGCAGTACTTC
>TRBV29-1|TRBJ2-1|NA|NA
CSVEMKGEGFFSLFF
TGCAGCGTTGAAATGAAGGGGGAGGGATTCTTTTCATTGTTCTTC
>TRBV9|TRBJ2-1|NA|TRBD2
CASSPRTSGRKNEQFF
TGTGCCAGCAGCCCCCGGACTAGCGGGAGGAAGAATGAGCAGTTCTTC
>TRBV4-2|TRBJ2-1|NA|TRBD2
CASSQDEGSERGRNEQFF
TGTGCCAGCAGCCAAGATGAAGGTAGCGAGCGGGGACGCAATGAGCAGTTCTTC
>TRBV7-9|TRBJ2-1|NA|TRBD2
CASSNRLAGVSWGEQFF
TGTGCCAGCAGCAATAGACTAGCGGGAGTAAGCTGGGGTGAGCAGTTCTTC
>TRBV27|TRBJ2-1|NA|TRBD1
CASSSWTGDHNEQFF
TGTGCCAGCAGTTCCTGGACAGGGGACCACAATGAGCAGTTCTTC
>TRBV11-2|TRBJ1-6|NA|NA
CASSPLGGAVNSPLHF
TGTGCCAGCAGCCCCCTAGGAGGGGCGGTTAATTCACCCCTCCACTTT
>TRBV12-3/TRBV12-4|TRBJ2-3|NA|NA
CASSSLTDTQYF
TGTGCCAGCAGTTCCCTCACAGATACGCAGTATTTT
>TRBV9|TRBJ2-5|NA|NA
CASSVAGAGETQYF
TGTGCCAGCAGCGTAGCGGGAGCGGGAGAGACCCAGTACTTC
>TRBV5-1|TRBJ2-5|NA|TRBD1
CASSSPGQGAKLETQYF
TGCGCCAGCAGCTCGCCGGGACAGGGGGCGAAGCTGGAGACCCAGTACTTC
>TRBV5-1|TRBJ2-5|NA|NA
CASSTDPASQETQYF
TGCGCCAGCAGCACGGATCCGGCTAGTCAAGAGACCCAGTACTTC
>TRBV29-1|TRBJ1-4|NA|NA
CSVANIATNEKLFF
TGCAGCGTTGCCAACATTGCAACTAATGAAAAACTGTTTTTT
>TRBV15|TRBJ1-2|NA|TRBD1
CATSRGRDRGHYGYTF
TGTGCCACCAGCAGAGGCCGGGACAGGGGGCACTATGGCTACACCTTC
>TRBV3-1/TRBV3-2|TRBJ1-1|NA|NA
CASRPMANTEAFF
TGTGCCAGCAGGCCAATGGCTAACACTGAAGCTTTCTTT
>TRBV19|TRBJ2-5|NA|NA
CASSIEVRGETQYF
TGTGCCAGTAGTATTGAAGTCAGGGGAGAGACCCAGTACTTC
>TRBV6-6|TRBJ1-6|NA|NA
CASGRSSYNSPLHF
TGTGCCAGCGGTAGGAGCTCCTATAATTCACCCCTCCACTTT
>TRBV5-3|TRBJ1-1|NA|TRBD1
CARSGPRGQVPRRTEAFF
TGTGCCAGAAGTGGGCCCCGGGGACAGGTCCCCCGGCGGACTGAAGCTTTCTTT
>TRBV27|TRBJ1-2|NA|NA
CASSLTARYEGYTF
TGTGCCAGCAGTTTGACAGCCCGTTATGAAGGCTACACCTTC
>TRBV29-1|TRBJ1-2|NA|NA
CSVDRAYGYTF
TGCAGCGTTGACAGGGCCTATGGCTACACCTTC
>TRBV4-1|TRBJ2-7|NA|TRBD1
CASSQTGTGGLYEQYF
TGCGCCAGCAGCCAAACGGGAACAGGGGGTCTCTACGAGCAGTACTTC
>TRBV30|TRBJ1-1|NA|NA
CAWSDTDTEAFF
TGTGCCTGGAGCGATACTGACACTGAAGCTTTCTTT
>TRBV10-3|TRBJ1-6|NA|NA
CACRSEGLVHSPLHF
TGTGCCTGCCGCTCGGAGGGGTTGGTCCATTCACCCCTCCACTTT
>TRBV7-9|TRBJ2-1|NA|TRBD2
CASSPRGGRVNEQFF
TGTGCCAGCAGCCCTAGGGGCGGGAGGGTCAATGAGCAGTTCTTC
>TRBV24-1|TRBJ2-7|NA|NA
CATSDTGVSYEQYF
TGTGCCACCAGTGATACGGGGGTTTCCTACGAGCAGTACTTC
>TRBV11-2|TRBJ1-1|NA|NA
CASSLGVSSTEAFF
TGTGCCAGCAGCTTAGGAGTTTCGAGCACTGAAGCTTTCTTT
>TRBV30|TRBJ1-2|once|NA
CAWSDDSYGYTF
TGTGCCTGGAGCGACGACAGCTATGGCTACACCTTC